This T cell receptor (beta chain) was sequenced for a study of Graves' ophthalmopathy and Graves' hyperthyroidism. Study-wide background: Ophthalmopathy absent within 18 months of follow-up marked hyperthyroidism as stable. Study-wide points: Also, most clonotypes expanded in the thyroid above 0.001 frequency appeared in blood. Stable hyperthyroidism and ophthalmopathy were told apart by a 13-signature model, which achieved roughly 90% sensitivity and approximately 82% specificity.

The CDR3 runs 16 residues. Germline lookup yields CDR1 DFQATT and CDR2 SNEGSKA (reference sequence). V lost 8 bases, J lost 0 bases, and 12 bases stayed unmatched. Diagnosis relied on clinical symptoms, serum thyroxine, TRAb, thyroid ultrasound and orbital computed tomography. RNA transcripts were the source from which TCR beta CDR3 regions were amplified. First-round RT-PCR used HTBI primers; second-round multiplex PCR followed. TCRdb independently ran MiXCR on the multiplex PCR reads; one entry per CDR3 protein. The sample contains 900,000 to 1,200,000 distinct CDR3 sequences, about two fifths of which appear only once. A word on this clonotype: The target antigen is unknown.

The receptor was isolated from an adult man with Graves' hyperthyroidism. This sequence joins TRBV20-1 and TRBJ1-5; 8 bases line up with TRBD1. The source material was peripheral blood or thyroid tissue (not recorded which). DNA of the CDR3: TGCAGTACACGGACAGGGAAAGGGGATAGCAATCAGCCCCAGCATTTT. Translating gives CSTRTGKGDSNQPQHF.